The present T cell receptor (beta chain) was sequenced within a study of blood T cells in healthy people across ages. Study-wide results and limits: One million T cells yielded diversity estimates that were considered underestimates. Shifts in expanded clonotypes may have been confounded by donor CMV status, which was unknown.

CDR3 length equals 13 residues. The V and J ends lost 7 bases and 0 bases respectively, with 10 bases between them. Germline V CDR1 and CDR2: DFQATT, SNEGSKA (reference sequence). Sample-barcoded 5' priming and a J-beta primer mix drove a second PCR of 7 to 11 cycles. TCRdb recomputed calls from the 5' RACE reads with MiXCR, one row per CDR3 protein. The sample records 1.5 million to 2 million distinct CDR3 sequences, 25% to 30% being singletons. This clonotype occurred many times. What it recognizes is unknown. Isolation recovered at least 6 million PBMCs from every sample. The sequence was collected from a woman in her twenties or thirties in good health. The sample comprised blood. The chain carries TRBV20-1 and TRBJ2-1; TRBD2 might be the D (6 bases). Written as DNA, the CDR3 is TGCAGTGGCGGGGCGAGCTCCTACAATGAGCAGTTCTTC. Its translation is CSGGASSYNEQFF.